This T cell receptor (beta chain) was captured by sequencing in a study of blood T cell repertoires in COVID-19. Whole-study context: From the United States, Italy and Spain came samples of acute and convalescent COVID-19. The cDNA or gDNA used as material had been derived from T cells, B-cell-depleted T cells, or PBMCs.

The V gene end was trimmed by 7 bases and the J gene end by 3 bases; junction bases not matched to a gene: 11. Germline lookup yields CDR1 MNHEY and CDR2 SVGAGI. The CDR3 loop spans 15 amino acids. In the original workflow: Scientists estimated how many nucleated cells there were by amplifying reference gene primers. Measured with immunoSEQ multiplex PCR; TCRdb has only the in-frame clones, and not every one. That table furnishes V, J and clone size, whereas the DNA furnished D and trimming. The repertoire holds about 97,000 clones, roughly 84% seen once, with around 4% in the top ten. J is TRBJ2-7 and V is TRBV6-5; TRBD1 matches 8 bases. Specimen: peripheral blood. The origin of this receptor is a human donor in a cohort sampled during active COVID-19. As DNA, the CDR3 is TGTGCCAGCAAATCCCCAGGGGGCAAACTCTACGAGCAGTACTTC. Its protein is CASKSPGGKLYEQYF.